Below, 6 T cell receptor beta chains from the same sample are listed, as sequenced in a study of CD8+ T cells in alopecia areata. The sequencing template was cDNA reverse transcribed from extracted RNA. Profiled with immunoSEQ multiplex PCR; TCRdb holds only in-frame clones, not every one. The sample lists 85,000 to 110,000 clones, approximately 52% occurring once. Sequencing was done on a sample of CD4+ T cells sorted from blood. These receptors all come from a human donor in good health.

There are a few counts of this clone. The chain has TRBV28 and TRBJ2-7, with TRBD1 matching 8 bases. The CDR3 spans 15 residues. Germline V gene lookup returns CDR1 MDHEN and CDR2 SYDVKM. With V trimmed by 4 bases and J by 0 bases, 5 bases remained unmatched. The CDR3 DNA follows: TGTGCCAGCAGTTCAGGGGGCGCGGGCTCCTACGAGCAGTACTTC. It translates to CASSSGGAGSYEQYF.

Only a few counts were recorded for this clone. The gene calls are TRBV5-4 and TRBJ2-1; 12 bases line up with TRBD2. V lost 0 bases, J lost 6 bases, and 4 bases stayed unmatched. The CDR3 sequence is 16 residues long. Germline assignment: CDR1 SGHNT and CDR2 YYREEE (reference sequence). As DNA, the CDR3 is TGTGCCAGCAGCTTGGAACTAGCGGGGGGCCGCAATGAGCAGTTCTTC. It specifies CASSLELAGGRNEQFF. Based on the CDR3 plus reference TRBV5-4 and TRBJ2-1, the full variable domain is ETGVTQSPTHLIKTRGQQVTLRCSSQSGHNTVSWYQQALGQGPQFIFQYYREEENGRGNFPPRFSGLQFPNYSSELNVNALELDDSALYLCASSLELAGGRNEQFFGPGTRLTVL.

As concerns this clone: In the same sample, other DNA sequences code for this CDR3. V and J are TRBV28 and TRBJ1-2; D gene uncertain. CDR3 size: 11 residues. Trimming left V 8 bases short and J 2 bases short, with 6 bases between. Per germline, CDR1 MDHEN and CDR2 SYDVKM. The CDR3 region has the DNA TGTGCCAGCTCCCGGAACTATGGCTACACCTTC. Amino acid sequence: CASSRNYGYTF.

The chain recombines TRBV29-1 with TRBJ2-1; the D is unclear. CDR1 and CDR2 (germline): SQVTM, ANQGSEA. Trimming took 4 bases from V and 2 from J, leaving 9 bases between them. The CDR3 extends over 13 amino acids. The CDR3 sequence is CSVGRSAYNEQFF. The CDR3 DNA reads as TGCAGCGTTGGCAGGTCAGCCTACAATGAGCAGTTCTTC.

This chain uses TRBV5-1 with TRBJ1-2; 7 nucleotides match TRBD1. The CDR3 spans 19 residues. J gave up 0 bases and V 4 bases, and 18 bases lay outside the gene matches. The germline V gene has CDR1 SGHRS and CDR2 YFSETQ. CDR3 loop: CASSAYRGYELGPNYGYTF. As DNA, the CDR3 is TGCGCCAGCAGCGCTTACAGGGGATATGAGCTTGGTCCTAACTATGGCTACACCTTC.

Turning to this clone: This CDR3 is also generated by other DNA sequences in the sample. The V gene is TRBV5-1, the J gene TRBJ1-2, with D hard to call. Germline CDR1 SGHRS, CDR2 YFSETQ. Trimming removed 0 bases at V and 5 bases at J, with 5 bases between. The CDR3 totals 12 residues. The CDR3 nucleotides read TGCGCCAGCAGCTTGGGGGCTTATGGCTACACCTTC. It yields the protein CASSLGAYGYTF.